This is a list of T cell receptor beta chains from one sample in a study of technical replicates of blood from four donors. Repertoires were generated with immunoSEQ multiplex PCR, while TCRdb's copy carries only in-frame clones and drops some. The sample gives 65,000 to 95,000 clones, approximately 97% of which show up once; under 0.3% is in the top ten. Sequencing input: T cells isolated from PBMCs. Every receptor here comes from a human donor in good health. CDR3s include the opening cysteine and the closing phenylalanine or tryptophan. Each record gives: V gene, J gene, clone size, D gene, CDR3 protein, CDR3 DNA. The D gene is left open where the match is weak. A clone size is listed for some rows: how often the clone was seen (once, few, many), or a class if it is expanded.

>TRBV27|TRBJ2-3|-|TRBD2
CASSLLGGSIDTQYF
TGTGCCAGCAGTTTACTAGGCGGGAGTATCGATACGCAGTATTTT
>TRBV6-1|TRBJ1-5|-|TRBD1
CASSEAGTGTNFNQPQHF
TGTGCCAGCAGTGAAGCTGGGACAGGGACAAATTTCAATCAGCCCCAGCATTTT
>TRBV9|TRBJ2-5|-|-
CASSVAGQETQYF
TGTGCCAGCAGCGTAGCAGGACAAGAGACCCAGTACTTC
>TRBV18|TRBJ2-3|-|-
CASSPKSPGPGVLDTQYF
TGTGCCAGCTCACCCAAGAGCCCTGGACCGGGGGTTTTGGATACGCAGTATTTT
>TRBV7-2|TRBJ2-4|-|TRBD1
CASSGTAFPLAKNIQYF
TGTGCCAGCAGCGGGACAGCTTTTCCCTTAGCCAAAAACATTCAGTACTTC
>TRBV27|TRBJ2-3|-|TRBD2
CASRGLAGSRDTQYF
TGTGCCAGCAGGGGACTAGCGGGTTCCAGAGATACGCAGTATTTT
>TRBV2|TRBJ2-3|-|TRBD2
CASPILAGVFEDTQYF
TGTGCCAGCCCAATACTAGCGGGAGTATTTGAGGATACGCAGTATTTT
>TRBV5-4|TRBJ2-7|-|TRBD2
CASSLLAGGPGEQYF
TGTGCCAGCAGCTTGCTAGCGGGAGGGCCGGGTGAGCAGTACTTC
>TRBV4-2|TRBJ2-5|-|TRBD2
CASSQDPPGGAETQYF
TGTGCCAGCAGCCAAGATCCGCCGGGAGGGGCCGAGACCCAGTACTTC
>TRBV7-6|TRBJ1-3|-|-
CASSFSREGSGNTIYF
TGTGCCAGCAGCTTTAGTAGGGAGGGGTCTGGAAACACCATATATTTT
>TRBV6-5|TRBJ1-2|-|TRBD1
CASSYLGQGYGYTF
TGTGCCAGCAGTTACTTGGGACAGGGCTATGGCTACACCTTC
>TRBV18|TRBJ2-5|once|-
CASSPFRDSLQETQYF
TGTGCCAGCTCACCGTTTCGAGACAGCCTCCAAGAGACCCAGTACTTC
>TRBV7-9|TRBJ2-1|-|TRBD2
CANSFPREGHEQFF
TGTGCCAACAGCTTCCCCCGGGAGGGCCATGAGCAGTTCTTC
>TRBV5-4|TRBJ1-3|-|-
CASSLDGDSGNTIYF
TGTGCCAGCAGCCTGGACGGGGACTCTGGAAACACCATATATTTT
>TRBV4-2|TRBJ2-7|once|-
CASSQERYLQGDEQYF
TGTGCCAGCAGCCAAGAACGTTACCTCCAAGGGGACGAGCAGTACTTC
>TRBV7-3|TRBJ2-2|-|-
CASSPGTGAGGELFF
TGTGCCAGCAGCCCTGGAACCGGGGCGGGAGGGGAGCTGTTTTTT
>TRBV5-5|TRBJ2-7|-|-
CASSLSVYEQYF
TGTGCCAGCAGCTTGTCCGTGTACGAGCAGTACTTC
>TRBV4-1|TRBJ2-7|-|-
CASSQVLGPSYEQYF
TGCGCCAGCAGCCAAGTTCTGGGCCCATCCTACGAGCAGTACTTC
>TRBV2|TRBJ2-2|-|TRBD2
CASSDLSGRGSGELFF
TGTGCCAGCAGTGATCTGAGCGGGAGGGGGTCCGGGGAGCTGTTTTTT
>TRBV19|TRBJ2-1|-|TRBD2
CAGSSGRSNEQFF
TGTGCCGGCTCTAGCGGGAGGAGCAATGAGCAGTTCTTC
>TRBV20-1|TRBJ2-7|-|-
CSGSAGYEQYF
TGCAGTGGAAGTGCGGGATACGAGCAGTACTTC
>TRBV6-5|TRBJ2-7|-|-
CASGIPGTRYYEQYF
TGTGCCAGCGGTATTCCCGGGACACGCTACTACGAGCAGTACTTC
>TRBV7-8|TRBJ2-7|-|-
CASSSLGGHLEEQYF
TGTGCCAGCAGCTCGCTGGGGGGGCATCTGGAGGAGCAGTACTTC
>TRBV10-3|TRBJ2-7|-|TRBD2
CAIMPTSDSYEQYF
TGTGCCATCATGCCGACTAGCGACTCCTACGAGCAGTACTTC
>TRBV30|TRBJ1-5|-|-
CAWSEGQTHPQHF
TGTGCCTGGAGTGAAGGACAGACACATCCCCAGCATTTT
>TRBV9|TRBJ1-2|-|-
CASSVGAARDYGYTF
TGTGCCAGCAGCGTAGGGGCAGCTCGAGACTATGGCTACACCTTC
>TRBV11-3|TRBJ1-4|-|-
CASSSYSGEGDEKLFF
TGTGCCAGCAGCTCTTATTCGGGGGAAGGTGATGAAAAACTGTTTTTT
>TRBV28|TRBJ2-7|once|-
CASSAYRVSYEQYF
TGTGCCAGCAGCGCCTACAGGGTATCCTACGAGCAGTACTTC
>TRBV29-1|TRBJ1-3|-|-
CSGRIGGGSTIYF
TGCAGCGGAAGGATCGGGGGTGGAAGCACCATATATTTT
>TRBV9|TRBJ1-2|-|-
CASDSHYGYTF
TGTGCCAGCGATAGCCACTATGGCTACACCTTC
>TRBV5-1|TRBJ2-1|-|TRBD2
CASSLTSGGYNEQFF
TGCGCCAGCAGCCTGACTAGCGGGGGTTACAATGAGCAGTTCTTC
>TRBV6-4|TRBJ1-2|-|TRBD1
CASSDSDRGQGYTF
TGTGCCAGCAGTGACTCTGACAGGGGGCAGGGCTACACCTTC
>TRBV27|TRBJ2-2|-|TRBD2
CASSFRGEAGELFF
TGTGCCAGCAGTTTTCGGGGGGAGGCCGGGGAGCTGTTTTTT
>TRBV4-1|TRBJ2-2|once|-
CASSTGSNTGELFF
TGCGCCAGCTCTACAGGGTCGAACACCGGGGAGCTGTTTTTT
>TRBV7-2|TRBJ1-5|-|-
CASSLGLGRHQPQHF
TGTGCCAGCAGCTTAGGGTTGGGCAGACATCAGCCCCAGCATTTT
>TRBV20-1|TRBJ2-5|-|-
CSARLAETQYF
TGCAGTGCTAGATTAGCGGAGACCCAGTACTTC
>TRBV16|TRBJ2-7|once|-
CASSREIYEQYF
TGTGCCAGCAGCCGGGAGATCTACGAGCAGTACTTC
>TRBV6-4|TRBJ2-1|-|TRBD2
CASSVLAGGPGEQFF
TGTGCCAGCAGTGTTCTAGCGGGAGGGCCGGGTGAGCAGTTCTTC
>TRBV30|TRBJ2-4|-|TRBD1
CAWSVDRGPKNIQYF
TGTGCCTGGAGTGTTGACAGGGGACCAAAAAACATTCAGTACTTC
>TRBV27|TRBJ1-4|-|-
CASSLRGTNEKLFF
TGTGCCAGCAGTTTAAGAGGAACTAATGAAAAACTGTTTTTT
>TRBV18|TRBJ2-1|-|TRBD2
CASSPGGDQSTVNEQFF
TGTGCCAGCTCACCAGGGGGGGATCAGAGTACGGTCAATGAGCAGTTCTTC
>TRBV19|TRBJ2-7|-|TRBD1
CASSFGTGPYEQYF
TGTGCCAGTAGTTTTGGGACAGGCCCTTACGAGCAGTACTTC
>TRBV7-8|TRBJ2-3|-|TRBD2
CAARRSGRRDTQYF
TGTGCCGCCCGGCGAAGCGGGAGGCGGGATACGCAGTATTTT
>TRBV2|TRBJ1-4|-|TRBD1
CASSEQTGKNEKLFF
TGTGCCAGCAGTGAGCAGACAGGGAAAAATGAAAAACTGTTTTTT
>TRBV9|TRBJ2-7|-|TRBD2
CASSGTSGSYEQYF
TGTGCCAGCAGCGGGACTAGCGGGAGTTACGAGCAGTACTTC
>TRBV9|TRBJ2-7|-|TRBD2
CASSVGGLGLYEQYF
TGTGCCAGCAGCGTGGGTGGACTAGGACTCTACGAGCAGTACTTC
>TRBV6-5|TRBJ2-7|-|-
CASSSETGSYEQYF
TGTGCCAGCAGTTCCGAGACTGGTTCCTACGAGCAGTACTTC
>TRBV9|TRBJ2-1|-|TRBD1
CASSVETGVSYNEQFF
TGTGCCAGCAGCGTTGAGACAGGGGTCTCCTACAATGAGCAGTTCTTC
>TRBV28|TRBJ2-4|-|TRBD2
CASSFGGAGERNIQYF
TGTGCCAGCAGTTTCGGTGGAGCGGGAGAACGGAACATTCAGTACTTC
>TRBV5-1|TRBJ2-5|-|-
CASSTGLNQETQYF
TGCGCCAGCAGCACGGGACTTAACCAAGAGACCCAGTACTTC